What follows describes a single T cell receptor (beta chain). Its target is not known. Separate sequencing covered autoproliferating (CFSE-dim) and non-proliferating (CFSE-high) T cells from stimulus-free culture. Replicate wells were pooled after less than eight days of stimulus-free culture of 5x10^7 CFSE-labeled PBMCs. Without exogenous stimuli, 0.4 to 0.6 uM CFSE-labeled PBMCs were cultured serum-free. The CDR3 extends over 15 amino acids. Trimming left V 6 bases short and J 7 bases short, with 18 bases between. Per germline, CDR1 MNHEY and CDR2 SMNVEV (reference sequence). These data belong to a study of memory B cells and T cells in multiple sclerosis. Overall study findings and caveats: Clone-set sizes differed between compartments, so shared clonotype counts needed normalization.

Produced via immunoSEQ multiplex PCR; TCRdb's table is partial and in-frame only. The table includes under 50,000 clones, approximately 80% detected once. The chain couples TRBV27 to TRBJ2-2; maybe TRBD2 (5 bases). The sample was PBMCs from blood kept in culture. The receptor comes from a human donor with multiple sclerosis. The CDR3 coding sequence is TGTGCCAGCAGGCAGAAACCCCGAGGGATCGGGGAGCTGTTTTTT. Its translation: CASRQKPRGIGELFF.